The clone carrying this TCR beta chain turned up a few times. Its specificity is unknown. Germline assignment: CDR1 MNHNS and CDR2 SASEGT. This CDR3 is 17 amino acids long. V dropped 2 bases and J dropped 3; count of bases not matched to a gene: 11. Repertoires were generated with immunoSEQ multiplex PCR, while TCRdb's copy carries only in-frame clones and drops some. This repertoire shows roughly 130,000 clones, 85% to 95% found once; its top ten account for about 0.18%. These data originate in a study of graft-versus-host responses after intestinal transplantation. Background on the study: Anti-thymocyte globulin was used for induction in all recipients, who then took tacrolimus and steroids for approximately 3 years. Overall study results and limits: Among circulating GvH clones, peak levels were associated with early post-transplant declines in HvG clones. High graft-versus-host to host-versus-graft T cell clonal ratios marked allografts of patients with graft-donor macrochimerism.

This specimen consisted of unstimulated CD4+ T cells sorted from spleen or lymph node cells, obtained before intestinal transplant. The sequence was collected from a human donor who received an intestinal transplant. The chain carries TRBV6-1 and TRBJ2-7; TRBD1 matches 9 bases. CDR3 in DNA: TGTGCCAGCAGTGAATCACTGGGACAGGGATTCATCTACGAGCAGTACTTC. This translates into CASSESLGQGFIYEQYF.